The rows below give T cell receptor beta chains drawn from one sample of a study of cytomegalovirus exposure and HLA in healthy donors. Profiling relied on immunoSEQ multiplex PCR, and the TCRdb table lists in-frame clones only, not all of them. The repertoire consists of about 160,000 clones, with around 77% occurring once and the leading ten covering 3.7%. The sequenced material came from PBMCs. All receptors come from a man aged 25 to 40 in good health and CMV-seropositive. Both conserved end residues are part of each CDR3. Each record gives: V gene, J gene, CDR3 protein.

TRBV5-4,TRBJ2-5,CASSLVGGGDSYQETQYF
TRBV18,TRBJ1-6,CASSSQSGTGSSPLHF
TRBV5-1,TRBJ2-3,CASSTSSGGAGDTQYF
TRBV19,TRBJ1-1,CASSTPLGAFF
TRBV6-1,TRBJ2-3,CASSATPSTDTQYF
TRBV7-3,TRBJ1-6,CASSLTGRHSPLHF
TRBV30,TRBJ1-5,CAWSRGYSNQPQHF
TRBV5-1,TRBJ1-5,CASSPTGVQNQPQHF
TRBV6-6,TRBJ2-3,CASSYSSADTQYF
TRBV5-4,TRBJ1-6,CASSSPGSYNSPLHF
TRBV19,TRBJ1-6,CASKGASYNSPLHF
TRBV30,TRBJ2-2,CAWGAGHTGELFF
TRBV2,TRBJ1-1,CASSQGAGTEAFF
TRBV5-6,TRBJ1-3,CASSLVGRDFSGNTIYF
TRBV29-1,TRBJ2-3,CSVYRGPQDTQYF
TRBV28,TRBJ1-5,CASSFPWQSNQPQHF
TRBV28,TRBJ2-5,CASSPGQHQETQYF
TRBV27,TRBJ1-5,CASSHRGGEGQPQHF
TRBV30,TRBJ2-2,CACTGEVGELFF
TRBV27,TRBJ1-2,CASSFGRMSGYTF
TRBV4-1,TRBJ2-7,CASSPRTGDSYEQYF
TRBV13,TRBJ2-7,CASSQSGTGGYEQYF
TRBV21-1,TRBJ2-1,CASSRQGDSYNEQFF
TRBV7-9,TRBJ2-7,CASSTPGQTYEQYF
TRBV7-6,TRBJ2-7,CASKGRGRAHSYEQYF
TRBV4-1,TRBJ1-2,CASSQEGADYGYTF
TRBV10-3,TRBJ2-2,CAISPGTFNTGELFF
TRBV6-5,TRBJ2-7,CASRMTETYEQYF
TRBV15,TRBJ2-7,CATSIWTGSYEQYF
TRBV7-9,TRBJ2-3,CASSFRGSTDTQYF
TRBV7-9,TRBJ2-7,CASSSIYEQYF
TRBV13,TRBJ2-5,CASSETEDNPYQETQYF